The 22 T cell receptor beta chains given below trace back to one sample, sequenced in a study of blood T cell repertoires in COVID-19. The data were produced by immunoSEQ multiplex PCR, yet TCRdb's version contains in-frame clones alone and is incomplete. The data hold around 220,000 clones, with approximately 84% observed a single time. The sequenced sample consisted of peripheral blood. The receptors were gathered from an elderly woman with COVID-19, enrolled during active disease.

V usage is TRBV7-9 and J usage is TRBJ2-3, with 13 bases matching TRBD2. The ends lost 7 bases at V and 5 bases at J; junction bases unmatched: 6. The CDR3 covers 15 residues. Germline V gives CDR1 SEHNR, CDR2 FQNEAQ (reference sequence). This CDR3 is CASNQGLAGVDTQYF. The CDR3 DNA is TGTGCCAGCAACCAAGGACTAGCGGGAGTAGATACGCAGTATTTT.

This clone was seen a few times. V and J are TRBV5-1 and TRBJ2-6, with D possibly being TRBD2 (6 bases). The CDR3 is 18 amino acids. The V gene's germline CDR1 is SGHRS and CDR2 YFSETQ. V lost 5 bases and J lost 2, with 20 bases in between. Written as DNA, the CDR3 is TGCGCCAGCAGGGCCGGGGACTTTCGGTTAGCTGGGGCCAACGTCCTGACTTTC. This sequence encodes CASRAGDFRLAGANVLTF.

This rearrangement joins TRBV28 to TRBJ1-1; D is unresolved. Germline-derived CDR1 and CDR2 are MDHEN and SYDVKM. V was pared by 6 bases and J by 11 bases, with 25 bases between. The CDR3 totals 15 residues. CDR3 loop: CASSPLPGLLLGAFF. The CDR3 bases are TGTGCCAGCAGCCCCCTTCCAGGACTCTTACTAGGGGCTTTCTTT.

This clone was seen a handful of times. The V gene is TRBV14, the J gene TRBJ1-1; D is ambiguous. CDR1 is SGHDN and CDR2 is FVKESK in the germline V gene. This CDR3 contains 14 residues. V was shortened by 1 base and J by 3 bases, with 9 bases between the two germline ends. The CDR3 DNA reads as TGTGCCAGCAGCCAAGCCAGGCAGCACACTGAAGCTTTCTTT. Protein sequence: CASSQARQHTEAFF.

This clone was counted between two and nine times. CDR3 loop: CASSFGATYEQYF. DNA of the CDR3: TGTGCCAGCAGCTTTGGAGCTACGTACGAGCAGTACTTC. The V call is TRBV5-6, the J call TRBJ2-7; D is uncertain. This CDR3 is built from 13 residues. CDR1 and CDR2 (germline): SGHDT, YYEEEE. The V and J ends lost 2 bases and 4 bases respectively, with 10 bases between them.

CDR3 nucleotide sequence: TGTGCCAGCAGCCAAGACAGGGCGGAGAGCTCCTACAATGAGCAGTTCTTC. This gives the protein CASSQDRAESSYNEQFF. The rearrangement joins TRBV4-2 to TRBJ2-1, with D perhaps matching TRBD1 (5 bases). The V end lost 0 bases, the J end lost 0 bases, and 12 bases lay between the germline ends. This CDR3 is 17 amino acids long. Per germline, CDR1 LGHNA and CDR2 YNFKEQ.

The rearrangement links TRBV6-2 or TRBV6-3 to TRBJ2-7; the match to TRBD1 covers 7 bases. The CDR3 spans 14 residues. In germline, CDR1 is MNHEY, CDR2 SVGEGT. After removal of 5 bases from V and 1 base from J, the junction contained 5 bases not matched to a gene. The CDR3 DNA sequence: TGTGCCAGCAGTAGGACAGGAGGTTCCTACGAGCAGTACTTC. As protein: CASSRTGGSYEQYF.

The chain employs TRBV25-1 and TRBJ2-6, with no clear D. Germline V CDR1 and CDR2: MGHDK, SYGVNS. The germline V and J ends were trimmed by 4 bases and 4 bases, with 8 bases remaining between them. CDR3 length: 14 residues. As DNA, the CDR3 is TGTGCCAGCAGTGGGCCAGAAGGGGCCAACGTCCTGACTTTC. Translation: CASSGPEGANVLTF.

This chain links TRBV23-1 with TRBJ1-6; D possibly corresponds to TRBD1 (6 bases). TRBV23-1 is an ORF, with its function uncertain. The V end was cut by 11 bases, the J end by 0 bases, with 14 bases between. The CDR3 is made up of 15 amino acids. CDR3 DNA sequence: TGCGCCGGAGCAGGGGAGAACTCCTATAATTCACCCCTCCACTTT. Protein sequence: CAGAGENSYNSPLHF.

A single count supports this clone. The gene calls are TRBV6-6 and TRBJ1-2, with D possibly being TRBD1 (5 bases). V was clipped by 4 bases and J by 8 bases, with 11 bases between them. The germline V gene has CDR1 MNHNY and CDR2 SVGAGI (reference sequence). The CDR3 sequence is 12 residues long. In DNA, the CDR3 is TGTGCCAGCAGTTCAGGGTCGCGCGGCTACACCTTC. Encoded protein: CASSSGSRGYTF.

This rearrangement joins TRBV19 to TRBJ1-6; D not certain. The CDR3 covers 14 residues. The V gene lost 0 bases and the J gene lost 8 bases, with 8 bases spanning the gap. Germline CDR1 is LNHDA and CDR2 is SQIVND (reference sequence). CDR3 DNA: TGTGCCAGTAGTATAGAGGCCTTGGATTCACCCCTCCACTTT. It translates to CASSIEALDSPLHF.

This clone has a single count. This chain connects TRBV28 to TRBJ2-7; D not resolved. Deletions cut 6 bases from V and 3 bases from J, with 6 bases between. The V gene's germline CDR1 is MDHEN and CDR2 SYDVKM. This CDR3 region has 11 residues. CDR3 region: CASRRDYEQYF. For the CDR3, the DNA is TGTGCCAGCAGAAGAGACTACGAGCAGTACTTC. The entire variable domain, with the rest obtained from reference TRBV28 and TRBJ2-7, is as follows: DVKVTQSSRYLVKRTGEKVFLECVQDMDHENMFWYRQDPGLGLRLIYFSYDVKMKEKGDIPEGYSVSREKKERFSLILESASTNQTSMYLCASRRDYEQYFGPGTRLTVT.

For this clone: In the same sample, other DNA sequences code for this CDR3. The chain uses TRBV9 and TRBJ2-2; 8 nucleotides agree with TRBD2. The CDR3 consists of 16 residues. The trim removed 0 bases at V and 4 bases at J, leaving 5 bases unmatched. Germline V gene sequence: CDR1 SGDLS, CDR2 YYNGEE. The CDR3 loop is CASSVGVAGTTGELFF. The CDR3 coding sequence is TGTGCCAGCAGCGTAGGGGTAGCGGGGACCACCGGGGAGCTGTTTTTT.

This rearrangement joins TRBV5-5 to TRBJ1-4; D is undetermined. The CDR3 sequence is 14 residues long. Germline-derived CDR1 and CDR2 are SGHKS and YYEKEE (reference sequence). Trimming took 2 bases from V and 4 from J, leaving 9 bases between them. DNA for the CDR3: TGTGCCAGCAGCTTATTTGGAGTTAATGAAAAACTGTTTTTT. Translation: CASSLFGVNEKLFF.

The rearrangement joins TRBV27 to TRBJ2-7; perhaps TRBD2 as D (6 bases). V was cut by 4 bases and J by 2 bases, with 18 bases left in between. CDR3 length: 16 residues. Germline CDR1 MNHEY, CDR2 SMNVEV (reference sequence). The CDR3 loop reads CASSSGLLKPTYEQYF. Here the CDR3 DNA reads TGTGCCAGCAGTTCGGGACTCCTGAAGCCCACCTACGAGCAGTACTTC.

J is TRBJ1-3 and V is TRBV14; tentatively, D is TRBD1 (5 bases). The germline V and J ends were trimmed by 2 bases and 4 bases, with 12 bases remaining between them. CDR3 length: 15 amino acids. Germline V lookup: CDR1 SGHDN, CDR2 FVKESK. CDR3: CASSQLSDRGNTIYF. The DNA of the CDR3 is TGTGCCAGCAGCCAACTCTCCGACAGAGGAAACACCATATATTTT.

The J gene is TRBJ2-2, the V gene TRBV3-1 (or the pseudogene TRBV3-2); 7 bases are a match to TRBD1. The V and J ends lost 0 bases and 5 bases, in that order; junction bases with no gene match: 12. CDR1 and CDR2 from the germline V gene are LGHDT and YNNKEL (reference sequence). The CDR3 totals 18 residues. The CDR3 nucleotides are TGTGCCAGCAGCCAAGAAGAGGGACAGTCAGTGGGGACCGGGGAGCTGTTTTTT. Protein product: CASSQEEGQSVGTGELFF.

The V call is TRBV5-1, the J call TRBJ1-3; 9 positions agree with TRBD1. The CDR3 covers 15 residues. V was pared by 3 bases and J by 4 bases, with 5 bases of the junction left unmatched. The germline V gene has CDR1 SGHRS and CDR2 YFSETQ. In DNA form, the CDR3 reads TGCGCCAGCAGCTCAGGGACAGGGATGGGAAACACCATATATTTT. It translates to CASSSGTGMGNTIYF.

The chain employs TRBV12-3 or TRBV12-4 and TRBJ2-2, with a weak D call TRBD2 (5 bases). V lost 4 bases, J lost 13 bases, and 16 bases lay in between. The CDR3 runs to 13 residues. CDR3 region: CASSSRIARGLFF. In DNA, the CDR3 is TGTGCCAGCAGTTCCCGGATAGCACGGGGGCTGTTTTTT.

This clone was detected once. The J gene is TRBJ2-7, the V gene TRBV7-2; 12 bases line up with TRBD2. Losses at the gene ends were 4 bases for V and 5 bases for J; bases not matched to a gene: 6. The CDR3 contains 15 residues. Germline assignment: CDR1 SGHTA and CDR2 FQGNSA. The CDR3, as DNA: TGTGCCAGCAGCTGGGCTAGCGGGGGGGTGAACGAGCAGTACTTC. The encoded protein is CASSWASGGVNEQYF. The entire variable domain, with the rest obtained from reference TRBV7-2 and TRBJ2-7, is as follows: GAGVSQSPSNKVTEKGKDVELRCDPISGHTALYWYRQSLGQGLEFLIYFQGNSAPDKSGLPSDRFSAERTGGSVSTLTIQRTQQEDSAVYLCASSWASGGVNEQYFGPGTRLTVT.

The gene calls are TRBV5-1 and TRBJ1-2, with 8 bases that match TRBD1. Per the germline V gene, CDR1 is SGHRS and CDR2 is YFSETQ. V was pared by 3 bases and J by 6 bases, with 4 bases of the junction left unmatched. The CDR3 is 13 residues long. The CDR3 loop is CASSWDRTHGYTF. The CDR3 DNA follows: TGCGCCAGCAGCTGGGACAGGACGCATGGCTACACCTTC.

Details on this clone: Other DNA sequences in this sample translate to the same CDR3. CDR3: CASSQGASYGYTF. The CDR3 DNA reads as TGTGCCAGCTCACAGGGGGCTTCCTATGGCTACACCTTC. V usage is TRBV3-1 (or the pseudogene TRBV3-2) and J usage is TRBJ1-2; the match to TRBD1 covers 9 bases. This CDR3 has 13 amino acids. Germline CDR1 LGHDT, CDR2 YNNKEL (reference sequence). Unmatched junction bases numbered 5, after V lost 8 bases and J lost 4 bases.